A selection of T cell receptor beta chains follows, all from one sample in a study of vaccination and CD4 T cells after COVID-19. TCRdb fed the PCR reads into MiXCR, producing one record per CDR3 protein. The sample yields 13,000 to 15,000 distinct CDR3 sequences, roughly 71% seen once. The sample consisted of CD4+ T cells from blood, taken after SARS-CoV-2 vaccination. Receptors originate from a human donor who had recovered from COVID-19. Both conserved end residues are part of each CDR3. D genes are given only for firm matches. Part of the rows lack a size; the others show once, few, many or a class for expanded clones.

cdr3_nt,cdr3_aa,d_call,clone_size,j_call,v_call
TGCAGTGCTAGAGAGGCTAGCGGGGACTACGAGCAGTACTTC,CSAREASGDYEQYF,TRBD2,-,TRBJ2-7,TRBV20-1
TGTGCCAGCAGCCGGGACTCATGGGGCTACACCTTC,CASSRDSWGYTF,-,few,TRBJ1-2,TRBV7-9
TGCGCCAGCAGCCAAGGAGTCTATAATGAAAAACTGTTTTTT,CASSQGVYNEKLFF,-,-,TRBJ1-4,TRBV4-3
TGTGCCAGCACCATCCCGCAGACTAATGAAAAACTGTTTTTT,CASTIPQTNEKLFF,-,-,TRBJ1-4,TRBV27
TGTGCCTGCAGGGGGCCATTAGATCAGCCCCAGCATTTT,CACRGPLDQPQHF,TRBD1,few,TRBJ1-5,TRBV19
TGTGCCAGCAGAGCCCTAGGGACAGCCCGTAATGAAAAACTGTTTTTT,CASRALGTARNEKLFF,TRBD1,-,TRBJ1-4,TRBV2
TGTGCCAGCTCAGACCCGACAGGGCATCAGCCCCAGCATTTT,CASSDPTGHQPQHF,TRBD1,once,TRBJ1-5,TRBV28
TGTGCCAGCAGTTTAGTCAGGGGGCGAAGAGAGACCCAGTACTTC,CASSLVRGRRETQYF,TRBD1,-,TRBJ2-5,TRBV28
TGTGCCAGCAGTCCCAACACCGACAATGAGCAGTTCTTC,CASSPNTDNEQFF,-,-,TRBJ2-1,TRBV7-7
TGTGCCAGTGTCGGGGTGGGCACTGAAGCTTTCTTT,CASVGVGTEAFF,-,-,TRBJ1-1,TRBV19
TGTGCCAGCAGCTTAGCGCAGGAGACCCAGTACTTC,CASSLAQETQYF,-,-,TRBJ2-5,TRBV7-8
TGCAGTGCTAGAGATTCCACTAGCGGGAAGGGGGAGCTGTTTTTT,CSARDSTSGKGELFF,TRBD2,-,TRBJ2-2,TRBV20-1
TGTGCCAGCAGTTTAAACGGCGTTAACTCTGGAAACACCATATATTTT,CASSLNGVNSGNTIYF,-,-,TRBJ1-3,TRBV12-3/TRBV12-4
TGTGCCAGCAGCTCCCGGGAGACCCAGTACTTC,CASSSRETQYF,-,once,TRBJ2-5,TRBV11-2
TGTGCCAGCAGGGACATTTCCGCAACTAATGAAAAACTGTTTTTT,CASRDISATNEKLFF,-,-,TRBJ1-4,TRBV27
TGCAGTGCTAGACCCGGCGGGGTGAGGACTGAAGCTTTCTTT,CSARPGGVRTEAFF,-,few,TRBJ1-1,TRBV20-1
TGCAGTGCTAGAGACTGGGGCAAGCCCTCTGGGGCCAACGTCCTGACTTTC,CSARDWGKPSGANVLTF,-,-,TRBJ2-6,TRBV20-1
TGTGCCAGCAATCGACAGGGGAACACTGAAGCTTTCTTT,CASNRQGNTEAFF,TRBD1,-,TRBJ1-1,TRBV2
TGTGCCAGCAGCTTAGCGACTACAGGGGAACAGCCCCAGCATTTT,CASSLATTGEQPQHF,TRBD1,few,TRBJ1-5,TRBV7-2